This T cell receptor (beta chain) is from a study of blood T cell repertoires in COVID-19. Across the study: Donors in the United States, Italy and Spain gave samples during acute or convalescent COVID-19. PBMCs, B-cell-depleted T cells, or T cells provided the cDNA or gDNA that made up the material.

A Seattle source enrolled patients during active infection and followed them longitudinally. There are 13 residues in the CDR3. Trimming stripped 4 bases from V and 4 bases from J, with 8 bases between. The germline V gene has CDR1 LNHDA and CDR2 SQIVND (reference sequence). In the original workflow: Amplification from reference gene primers served as the basis for estimated nucleated cell counts. Some clones are missing from TCRdb's copy, which holds only in-frame ones; the method was immunoSEQ multiplex PCR. V and J calls and clone size follow that table, whereas D and trimming were derived from the DNA. The repertoire holds roughly 190,000 clones, with 82% as singletons.

The chain links TRBV19 to TRBJ1-3; D remains ambiguous. The source material was peripheral blood. The source is a woman aged 60-75 years with COVID-19, enrolled during active disease. The CDR3 DNA reads as TGTGCCAGTAGTACGGTCCTAGGAAACACCATATATTTT. Its protein is CASSTVLGNTIYF. The full variable domain, with the rest looked up from reference TRBV19 and TRBJ1-3, is DGGITQSPKYLFRKEGQNVTLSCEQNLNHDAMYWYRQDPGQGLRLIYYSQIVNDFQKGDIAEGYSVSREKKESFPLTVTSAQKNPTAFYLCASSTVLGNTIYFGEGSWLTVV.